The next 17 T cell receptor beta chains were all read from a single sample in a study of patients and donors after allogeneic stem cell transplantation. TCRdb itself ran the RT-PCR reads through MiXCR, one entry per CDR3 protein. The data show about 410,000 distinct CDR3 sequences, under 20% seen once. Sequencing was carried out using blood, either unsorted or a sorted T cell fraction (not recorded which). These receptors all stem from a human donor who was either an allogeneic HSCT recipient or a stem cell or donor lymphocyte infusion donor (not recorded which). It is not recorded whose cells these are; they may come from a transplant donor.

This clonotype was picked up many times. The gene calls are TRBV4-2 and TRBJ2-1; no reliable D call. V dropped 1 base and J dropped 0 bases, with 10 bases sitting between them. CDR1 and CDR2 (germline): LGHNA, YNFKEQ. The CDR3 contains 16 residues. CDR3 amino acids: CASSQASGVSYNEQFF. The CDR3 DNA sequence: TGTGCCAGCAGCCAAGCGAGTGGAGTCTCCTACAATGAGCAGTTCTTC.

The chain links TRBV2 to TRBJ1-2; 7 bases fit TRBD1. CDR1 SNHLY and CDR2 FYNNEI come from the germline V gene. The CDR3 runs to 14 residues. V lost 7 bases and J lost 4; bases outside the gene matches: 9. The CDR3: CASTRQGNRYGYTF. In DNA form, the CDR3 reads TGTGCCAGCACCCGACAGGGTAATCGCTATGGCTACACCTTC. The variable domain in full, with the rest retrieved from reference TRBV2 and TRBJ1-2, is EPEVTQTPSHQVTQMGQEVILRCVPISNHLYFYWYRQILGQKVEFLVSFYNNEISEKSEIFDDQFSVERPDGSNFTLKIRSTKLEDSAMYFCASTRQGNRYGYTFGSGTRLTVV.

This clonotype was picked up many times. This rearrangement joins TRBV5-4 to TRBJ2-3; 11 nucleotides align to TRBD2. CDR1 and CDR2 (germline): SGHNT, YYREEE (reference sequence). CDR3 length: 19 amino acids. The ends lost 3 bases at V and 4 bases at J; junction bases unmatched: 16. The CDR3 loop reads CASSWSGVAGGPWADTQYF. CDR3 sequence (DNA): TGTGCCAGCAGCTGGTCCGGGGTAGCGGGAGGGCCTTGGGCAGATACGCAGTATTTT.

In this sample, this clonotype turned up a few times. V usage is TRBV19 and J usage is TRBJ2-1, with D possibly TRBD2 on 6 matching bases. The CDR3 covers 14 residues. The V gene's germline CDR1 is LNHDA and CDR2 SQIVND (reference sequence). V dropped 7 bases and J dropped 4 bases, with 14 bases sitting between them. CDR3 coding DNA: TGTGCCAGTACCATCTCCCGGGGGTACAATGAGCAGTTCTTC. Protein sequence: CASTISRGYNEQFF.

The table lists this clonotype with a few counts. V is TRBV20-1 and J is TRBJ2-1; D call uncertain. Germline assignment: CDR1 DFQATT and CDR2 SNEGSKA (reference sequence). CDR3 size: 14 residues. Trimming removed 3 bases at V and 1 base at J, with 10 bases between. For the CDR3, the DNA is TGCAGTGCTAGGTACTCTGGTTCCTACAATGAGCAGTTCTTC. Translated: CSARYSGSYNEQFF.

This clonotype has ten or more counts. The chain combines TRBV9 with TRBJ2-7; 14 nucleotides agree with TRBD2. The CDR3 consists of 15 residues. Trimming cost V 2 bases and J 4 bases; bases outside gene matches: 2. The germline V gene has CDR1 SGDLS and CDR2 YYNGEE. The chain's CDR3 is CASSVGTSGRYEQYF. The CDR3 coding sequence is TGTGCCAGCAGCGTTGGGACTAGCGGGAGATACGAGCAGTACTTC.

Only a few counts were recorded for this clonotype. V is TRBV5-1 and J is TRBJ2-3; D is ambiguous. Germline CDR1 reads SGHRS; CDR2 reads YFSETQ. The CDR3 has 14 residues. The germline V and J ends were trimmed by 6 bases and 2 bases, with 13 bases remaining between them. The CDR3 sequence is CASNPGRSTDTQYF. CDR3 DNA: TGCGCCAGCAACCCTGGACGGTCCACAGATACGCAGTATTTT.

This chain connects TRBV2 to TRBJ2-1; no clear D. CDR1 and CDR2 (germline): SNHLY, FYNNEI. There are 14 residues in the CDR3. Between the trimmed V and J ends, which lost 7 bases and 0 bases, there was a span of 10 bases. CDR3 in DNA: TGTGCCAGCAATAACGGGCCCTCCTACAATGAGCAGTTCTTC. Its protein product is CASNNGPSYNEQFF.

The chain couples TRBV6-2 or TRBV6-3 to TRBJ1-5; D remains unclear. The CDR3 is 11 residues long. Germline-derived CDR1 and CDR2 are MNHEY and SVGEGT. Trimming removed 5 bases from V and 7 bases from J, with 6 bases in between. The CDR3 coding sequence is TGTGCCAGCAGTCACGGACAGCCCCAGCATTTT. It is translated as CASSHGQPQHF.

This chain connects TRBV2 to TRBJ1-4; D may be TRBD1 (6 bases). This CDR3 has 12 residues. The V gene's germline CDR1 is SNHLY and CDR2 FYNNEI. The V end lost 5 bases, the J end lost 14 bases, and 15 bases lay between the germline ends. For the CDR3, the DNA is TGTGCCAGCAGTTACAGGGCCCTTGAGCTGTTTTTT. Translation gives CASSYRALELFF.

The table lists this clonotype with a count of one. This chain uses TRBV5-1 with TRBJ1-5; 7 nucleotides align to TRBD1. V trimming: 4 bases; J trimming: 3 bases; junction bases outside the gene matches: 4. The CDR3 has 14 amino acids. Germline CDR1 reads SGHRS; CDR2 reads YFSETQ. CDR3 sequence reads: CASSLGQANQPQHF. CDR3 bases: TGCGCCAGCAGCCTCGGACAGGCCAATCAGCCCCAGCATTTT.

The genes are TRBV27 and TRBJ1-1, with 7 nucleotides matching TRBD1. CDR3 size: 12 residues. The V and J ends lost 6 bases and 5 bases, in that order; junction bases with no gene match: 3. Looked up from germline, CDR1 is MNHEY and CDR2 is SMNVEV (reference sequence). CDR3 in amino acids: CASRRGLTEAFF. CDR3 nucleotide sequence: TGTGCCAGCAGGAGGGGGCTTACTGAAGCTTTCTTT.

The chain has TRBV28 and TRBJ1-1; D might be TRBD1 (6 bases). The germline V gene encodes CDR1 MDHEN and CDR2 SYDVKM. CDR3 length: 14 residues. V lost 5 bases and J 11 bases, leaving 21 bases between the germline ends. In nucleotides, the CDR3 is TGTGCCAGCAGTCCCGCTCACAGGGCTCAGGGGGCTTTCTTT. Residues: CASSPAHRAQGAFF.

This clonotype was seen only a few times. V gene TRBV6-5 combines with J gene TRBJ2-2; D remains ambiguous. This CDR3 has 14 residues. CDR1 and CDR2 from the germline V gene are MNHEY and SVGAGI. Trimming took 4 bases from V and 0 from J, leaving 6 bases between them. DNA of the CDR3: TGTGCCAGCAGTTCGCCCTCGAACACCGGGGAGCTGTTTTTT. It translates to CASSSPSNTGELFF.

This clonotype was detected a few times. The J gene is TRBJ2-5, the V gene TRBV15; 7 bases are shared with TRBD2. V dropped 0 bases and J dropped 2; count of bases not matched to a gene: 9. Per germline, CDR1 LNHNV and CDR2 YYDKDF (reference sequence). The CDR3 spans 17 residues. In DNA, the CDR3 is TGTGCCACCAGCAGAGATCGCGGGGGAACGTATCAAGAGACCCAGTACTTC. It yields the protein CATSRDRGGTYQETQYF.

This clonotype turned up a few times. This chain links TRBV6-2 or TRBV6-3 with TRBJ2-4; D might be TRBD2 (6 bases). Per germline, CDR1 MNHEY and CDR2 SVGEGT. The ends were cut back, 2 bases at V and 8 bases at J, with 13 bases in the middle. There are 14 residues in the CDR3. CDR3 coding DNA: TGTGCCAGCAGTTACGGTCGGGAGAGGCACATTCAGTACTTC. Amino acids: CASSYGRERHIQYF.

In its sample, this clonotype was seen many times. The chain has TRBV12-3 or TRBV12-4 and TRBJ2-3, with 8 bases identical to TRBD1. V shed 5 bases and J 4 bases; nucleotides not matched to a gene: 11. The CDR3 is 16 residues long. For the CDR3, the DNA is TGTGCCAGCAGTACCGGACAGGGAGTTGGAGCAGATACGCAGTATTTT. It specifies CASSTGQGVGADTQYF.